This is a list of T cell receptor beta chains from one sample in a study of CD8 T cells in Susac syndrome. One entry per CDR3 protein results from TCRdb running MiXCR on the immunoSEQ multiplex PCR reads. This table holds under 550,000 distinct CDR3 sequences, approximately 85% found once. Source material: CD8+ T cells from PBMCs. These receptor sequences come from a human donor with multiple sclerosis. Both conserved end residues are part of each CDR3. Fields, in order: D gene, J gene, V gene, clone size, CDR3 DNA, CDR3 protein. A D gene is named only where the DNA matches it firmly. A row's size may be missing; if present it is once, few, many or a size class.

>.|TRBJ1-1|TRBV3-1|.
TGTGCCAGCAGCCAAGAATCAGGGGACACTGAAGCTTTCTTT
CASSQESGDTEAFF
>.|TRBJ2-5|TRBV7-9|.
TGTGCCAGCAGCCCCATCCTCGGACGGACTCAAGAGACCCAGTACTTC
CASSPILGRTQETQYF
>TRBD1|TRBJ2-5|TRBV2|.
TGTGCCAGCACTGGACAGGGGGCTTATTGGGAGACCCAGTACTTC
CASTGQGAYWETQYF
>.|TRBJ2-1|TRBV7-9|.
TGTGCCAGCAGCTGGGTTATGAGTGGGTACAATGAGCAGTTCTTC
CASSWVMSGYNEQFF
>TRBD1|TRBJ1-1|TRBV20-1|.
TGCAGTGCTCCCAAGAAGGGGGCCAACACTGAAGCTTTCTTT
CSAPKKGANTEAFF
>TRBD1|TRBJ2-7|TRBV6-2/TRBV6-3|.
TGTGCCAGCAGTCCCCAGGACAGGGACAACGAGCAGTACTTC
CASSPQDRDNEQYF
>.|TRBJ1-1|TRBV5-6|once
TGTGCCAGCAGCTTGGAGCCCGACACTGAAGCTTTCTTT
CASSLEPDTEAFF
>TRBD1|TRBJ1-1|TRBV28|.
TGTGCCAGCAGTTTATGGTCAGGGGGAAGCACTGAAGCTTTCTTT
CASSLWSGGSTEAFF
>TRBD1|TRBJ2-7|TRBV20-1|.
TGCAGTGCTAACCCCCGGGACAGGACCTACGAGCAGTACTTC
CSANPRDRTYEQYF
>.|TRBJ2-2|TRBV4-1|.
TGCGCCAGCAGCTCTGTACAGGGCCAAGGGACCGGGGAGCTGTTTTTT
CASSSVQGQGTGELFF
>.|TRBJ2-7|TRBV27|.
TGTGCCAGCAGTTCCTACAGGGACTACGAGCAGTACTTC
CASSSYRDYEQYF
>.|TRBJ2-7|TRBV14|.
TGTGCCAGCAGCCATCCCGAGGAGAAAGGTGGGGTCTACGAGCAGTACTTC
CASSHPEEKGGVYEQYF
>.|TRBJ2-3|TRBV27|.
TGTGCCAGCAGTTATCGCGTCGTCCCAGGCGCAGATACGCAGTATTTT
CASSYRVVPGADTQYF
>.|TRBJ2-7|TRBV28|many
TGTGCCAGCAGCTTAGTAGGGTACGAGCAGTACTTC
CASSLVGYEQYF
>.|TRBJ1-6|TRBV6-4|.
TGTGCCAGCAGTGACGTCGGACAGAATAATTCACCCCTCCACTTT
CASSDVGQNNSPLHF
>TRBD1|TRBJ2-7|TRBV11-2|few
TGTGCCAGCAGCTTAGAATTCGGACAGGGTTACGAGCAGTACTTC
CASSLEFGQGYEQYF
>.|TRBJ1-2|TRBV27|.
TGTGCCAGCAGCCACGACACTTATAACTATGGCTACACCTTC
CASSHDTYNYGYTF
>.|TRBJ1-1|TRBV18|.
TGTGCCAGCCTCACCCCAGGCACTGAAGCTTTCTTT
CASLTPGTEAFF
>.|TRBJ1-3|TRBV11-2|.
TGTGCCAGCAGGGAGGCCTCTGGAAACACCATATATTTT
CASREASGNTIYF
>.|TRBJ2-3|TRBV5-1|.
TGCGCCAGCAGCTTGGATAGCAGAGTATTCACAGATACGCAGTATTTT
CASSLDSRVFTDTQYF
>.|TRBJ1-1|TRBV5-1|.
TGCGCCAGCAGCTTATCAGGGGAATTCACTGAAGCTTTCTTT
CASSLSGEFTEAFF
>.|TRBJ1-1|TRBV7-6|.
TGTGCCAGCAGCCCATGGGGGGGTAGCACTGAAGCTTTCTTT
CASSPWGGSTEAFF
>.|TRBJ2-7|TRBV27|few
TGTGCCAGCAGTTTATCGGGCGGGCCCAGCTACGAGCAGTACTTC
CASSLSGGPSYEQYF
>.|TRBJ2-7|TRBV30|.
TGTGCCTGGGCGGGACAGACCTACGAGCAGTACTTC
CAWAGQTYEQYF
>.|TRBJ1-2|TRBV19|.
TGTGCCAGTAGTCTCCCGACAGCCTATGGCTACACCTTC
CASSLPTAYGYTF
>TRBD1|TRBJ1-1|TRBV30|.
TGTGCCTGGACCATGGGACAGGGGAGCACTGAAGCTTTCTTT
CAWTMGQGSTEAFF
>.|TRBJ2-7|TRBV7-6|once
TGTGCCAGCAGCCCCCCAAGCCCCCTCTACGAGCAGTACTTC
CASSPPSPLYEQYF
>.|TRBJ2-7|TRBV6-5|.
TGTGCCAGCGCCCTTTCACAGGCTTACGAGCAGTACTTC
CASALSQAYEQYF
>.|TRBJ2-2|TRBV6-1|.
TGTGCCAGCTGGGGGATCAAAACCGGGGAGCTGTTTTTT
CASWGIKTGELFF
>TRBD1|TRBJ2-7|TRBV28|.
TGTGCCAGCAGGTACAGGGGGCGAGAAGTCTACGAGCAGTACTTC
CASRYRGREVYEQYF
>TRBD1|TRBJ2-2|TRBV6-4|.
TGTGCCAGCAGTGGGGGACAGGGAGACACCGGGGAGCTGTTTTTT
CASSGGQGDTGELFF
>.|TRBJ2-7|TRBV27|.
TGTGCCAGCAGTTTGGGGGGGCCAGGCTCCTACGAGCAGTACTTC
CASSLGGPGSYEQYF
>TRBD2|TRBJ2-7|TRBV3-1|.
TGTGCCAGCAGCCTTACCGTGGCTAGCGGTATTACCTACGAGCAGTACTTC
CASSLTVASGITYEQYF
>.|TRBJ2-7|TRBV4-1|.
TGCGCCAGCAGCCAATTTCCGCAGGGCAACGACGAGCAGTACTTC
CASSQFPQGNDEQYF
>TRBD1|TRBJ1-2|TRBV7-2|few
TGTGCCAGCAGTTCCACAGGGGCCGATGGCTACACCTTC
CASSSTGADGYTF
>.|TRBJ2-7|TRBV4-1|.
TGCGCCAGCAGCCAAGAGGTGGTTACCGAGCAGTACTTC
CASSQEVVTEQYF
>TRBD1|TRBJ2-1|TRBV5-1|.
TGCGCCAGCATCCTGAACCTGGACAGGGCGGGTGAGCAGTTCTTC
CASILNLDRAGEQFF
>.|TRBJ2-1|TRBV19|.
TGTGCCAGTAGTATACTGACCCGCGGGGAGCAGTTCTTC
CASSILTRGEQFF
>.|TRBJ2-5|TRBV12-3/TRBV12-4|.
TGTGCCAGCAGTTTTGGGACGGAAGAGACCCAGTACTTC
CASSFGTEETQYF
>.|TRBJ1-1|TRBV9|once
TGTGCCAGCAGCTTGGGGGATCTTGCCCTGAACACTGAAGCTTTCTTT
CASSLGDLALNTEAFF